There are a few counts of the clone carrying this T cell receptor (beta chain). The sample is drawn from a study of blood T cell repertoires in COVID-19. Study at large: Sample material is recorded as cDNA or gDNA derived from T cells, B-cell-depleted T cells, or PBMCs.

Trimming cost V 8 bases and J 3 bases, with 8 bases left between them. CDR3 length equals 12 residues. Authors' processing steps: Reference gene primers were amplified, and this amplification served to estimate nucleated cell counts. TCRdb's copy holds only in-frame clones and misses some; the assay was immunoSEQ multiplex PCR. The V and J calls and the clone size are those of that table, but D and trimming were determined from the DNA. The sample consists of some 110,000 clones, over 80% of them appearing once. The origin of this receptor is a man under 40 with acute or convalescent COVID-19. This chain joins TRBV12-3 or TRBV12-4 and TRBJ2-4, with unresolved D. Sequencing input: peripheral blood. Here the CDR3 DNA reads TGTGCCAGCGGATCTAGCAAAAACATTCAGTACTTC. Translation gives CASGSSKNIQYF.